This record covers a single TCR beta chain. No antigen is known for it. Base qualities are not recorded, but no much larger clone differs from it by a single base. Receptor libraries were prepared by PCR. Sequencing relied on an Illumina HiSeq 2500. TCR libraries were prepared with molecular barcoding, using unique molecular identifiers to normalize TCRbeta repertoire quantification. Through fastp at Q25 and MiXCR, TCRdb rebuilt clones from the public reads, retaining in-frame beta chains. Duplicate CDR3 protein sequences are folded into a single record with the most common DNA and genes. Counted in this sample were 300,000 to 400,000 distinct CDR3 sequences; roughly 16% of them appeared once. In total, the top ten clones hold around two fifths of the sample. These data are taken from a study of T-cell reconstitution after alpha-beta-depleted transplantation in children (dated by TCRdb to 2016 to 2017). Looking at the study overall: Using TCR repertoire profiling, the study followed T-cell immune reconstitution in a quantitative way in children after TCRalphabeta/CD19-depleted allogeneic hematopoietic cell transplantation.

On the study overall, not on this receptor specifically: The high TCRbeta diversity at day 60 in some patients was ascribed to recipient T cells and intrathymic progenitors that had survived conditioning. The apparently early alphabetaT-cell count recovery about two months after transplant was reportedly dependent on only several hundred rapidly expanded clones derived from non-depleted graft cells. Hyperexpanded clone frequencies declined over subsequent months; after one year, T-cell counts and TCRbeta diversity were mostly attributed to newly produced T cells.

This sample's treatment or condition label indicates: allogeneic hematopoietic cell transplantation with graft depleted of TCRalphabeta T cells and CD19 B cells. Transplant recipients were children who received TCRalphabeta/CD19-depleted allogeneic hematopoietic cell grafts. The material sequenced was PBMCs, mostly from graft donor cells, taken 360 days after TCRalphabeta/CD19-depleted stem cell transplant. This sequence was found in a male patient aged 2-15 years who had a stem cell transplant for acute lymphoblastic leukemia, so the T cells may come from the graft donor.

The CDR3 region has the sequence CATSTLTGGYGYTF. DNA sequence: TGTGCCACCAGCACCTTGACAGGGGGCTATGGCTACACCTTC. The chain is assembled from TRBV15 and TRBJ1-2; TRBD1 fits 9 bases in the junction. For CDR1 and CDR2, the germline V gene (reference sequence) lists LNHNV and YYDKDF. V is cut back by 4 bases and J by 4 bases, with 4 bases in the junction unmatched. The cysteine opens and the phenylalanine closes a CDR3 of 14 amino acids. The only DNA kept is the CDR3, 42 bases in frame from the first base. Reference TRBV15 and TRBJ1-2 genes cover what lies past the CDR3, so the full variable domain is DAMVIQNPRYQVTQFGKPVTLSCSQTLNHNVMYWYQQKSSQAPKLLFHYYDKDFNNEADTPDNFQSRRPNTSFCFLDIRSPGLGDTAMYLCATSTLTGGYGYTFGSGTRLTVV.